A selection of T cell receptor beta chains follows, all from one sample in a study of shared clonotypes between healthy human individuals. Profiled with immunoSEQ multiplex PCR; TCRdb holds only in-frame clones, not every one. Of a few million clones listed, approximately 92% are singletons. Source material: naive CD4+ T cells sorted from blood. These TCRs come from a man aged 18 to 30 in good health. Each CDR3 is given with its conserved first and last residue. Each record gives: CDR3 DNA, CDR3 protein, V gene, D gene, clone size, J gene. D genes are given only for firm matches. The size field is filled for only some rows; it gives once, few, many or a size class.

TGTGCCAGCAGCTTAGGGCGGGGGGCAGAGACCCAGTACTTC | CASSLGRGAETQYF | TRBV7-2 | TRBD2 | - | TRBJ2-5
TGTGCCAGCAGCGTGCTTCATGGGGGGGAGCTGTTTTTT | CASSVLHGGELFF | TRBV9 | - | - | TRBJ2-2
TGTGCCAGCAGAACGGGACTAGCGGGAGAGACCCAGTACTTC | CASRTGLAGETQYF | TRBV6-5 | TRBD2 | once | TRBJ2-5
TGTGCCAGCAGCCCCCAGGGGGCTGGCAATCAGCCCCAGCATTTT | CASSPQGAGNQPQHF | TRBV7-2 | TRBD1 | - | TRBJ1-5
TGTGCCAGCAGCTTAGGCGGTGCTGGAAACACCATATATTTT | CASSLGGAGNTIYF | TRBV13 | - | - | TRBJ1-3
TGTGCCAGCAGTCTGCAGGTGCAGCCCCAGCATTTT | CASSLQVQPQHF | TRBV28 | - | - | TRBJ1-5
TGTGCCAGCAGTACCCAAGAGACCCAGTACTTC | CASSTQETQYF | TRBV6-1 | - | - | TRBJ2-5
TGTGCCAGCAGTCTACCAGGGGGGTTGAACACTGAAGCTTTCTTT | CASSLPGGLNTEAFF | TRBV28 | TRBD1 | - | TRBJ1-1
TGTGCCAGCAGCTTGTATCGCCCAGGGGATAGCTCAGATACGCAGTATTTT | CASSLYRPGDSSDTQYF | TRBV5-7 | - | - | TRBJ2-3
TGTGCTAGTGGTTACCGGGTGAAAGGGGGTGACCAGCCCCAGCATTTT | CASGYRVKGGDQPQHF | TRBV12-5 | - | - | TRBJ1-5
TGTGCCAGCAGCCACATGAGAGCGGAGGGGATCGAGCAGTACTTC | CASSHMRAEGIEQYF | TRBV4-2 | - | - | TRBJ2-7
TGTGCCAGCACGGGCGGGGGGAAGGATACGCAGTATTTT | CASTGGGKDTQYF | TRBV5-4 | TRBD2 | - | TRBJ2-3
TGTGCCAGCAGTTTATCGATCCTTGGGCCCTACGAGCAGTACTTC | CASSLSILGPYEQYF | TRBV27 | - | - | TRBJ2-7
TGTGCCAGCAGCCGATGGGGATATACCTCCCAAGAGTACGAGCAGTACTTC | CASSRWGYTSQEYEQYF | TRBV11-2 | - | - | TRBJ2-7
TGTGCCAGTAGTATTCGGCCAGGGGGTTACTACGAGCAGTACTTC | CASSIRPGGYYEQYF | TRBV19 | TRBD1 | - | TRBJ2-7
TGTGCCAGCAGCCGAAGGATGAACACTGAAGCTTTCTTT | CASSRRMNTEAFF | TRBV6-5 | - | once | TRBJ1-1
TGTGCCAGCAGTCCTTACACAGATACGCAGTATTTT | CASSPYTDTQYF | TRBV28 | - | once | TRBJ2-3
TGTGCCAGCAGCTTAGGGGACAGGTCGGATACGCAGTATTTT | CASSLGDRSDTQYF | TRBV7-2 | TRBD1 | - | TRBJ2-3
TGTGCCAGTAGCCCCGGGACAGGGGGCGCCTATGGCTACACCTTC | CASSPGTGGAYGYTF | TRBV19 | TRBD1 | - | TRBJ1-2
TGCGCCAGCAGCCAAACGTCTAGCCGAGTTGGCCCGCAAGAGACCCAGTACTTC | CASSQTSSRVGPQETQYF | TRBV4-1 | - | - | TRBJ2-5
TGTGCCATCAGTGAGGGGTGGGGTACGCAGTATTTT | CAISEGWGTQYF | TRBV10-3 | - | - | TRBJ2-3
TGCAGCGTTGCCGGGACAGGGGATGGAAACACCATATATTTT | CSVAGTGDGNTIYF | TRBV29-1 | TRBD1 | - | TRBJ1-3
TGCGCCAGCAGCCAAGTTTACCCAGGGATCTATGAGCAGTTCTTC | CASSQVYPGIYEQFF | TRBV4-3 | - | - | TRBJ2-1
TGTGCCAGCAGCCCGAATACAGGGGTTGGAGGCTACACCTTC | CASSPNTGVGGYTF | TRBV5-6 | TRBD1 | once | TRBJ1-2
TGTGCCAGCAGTGATCACTCCCCGGACAGGGGAGAGACCCAGTACTTC | CASSDHSPDRGETQYF | TRBV6-4 | TRBD1 | - | TRBJ2-5
TGTGCCAGCAGCTACGACAGTCAAGAGACCCAGTACTTC | CASSYDSQETQYF | TRBV6-5 | - | - | TRBJ2-5
TGTGCCAGCAGTTCAACCCCTCCCGGTCCCTACGAGCAGTACTTC | CASSSTPPGPYEQYF | TRBV6-1 | - | - | TRBJ2-7
TGTGCCAGCAGCGTACGTCAGGGCGGGGGCACAGATACGCAGTATTTT | CASSVRQGGGTDTQYF | TRBV9 | - | - | TRBJ2-3
TGTGCCAGCAGTCAAGCAGGGACTCGCGAGCAGTACTTC | CASSQAGTREQYF | TRBV7-2 | - | - | TRBJ2-7
TGTGCCAGCAGACCTACAGGGAGCACAGATACGCAGTATTTT | CASRPTGSTDTQYF | TRBV7-9 | - | - | TRBJ2-3
TGTGCCAGCAGTTACGGACAGTCAACTAATGAAAAACTGTTTTTT | CASSYGQSTNEKLFF | TRBV6-5 | - | - | TRBJ1-4
TGTGCCAGCAGCCCGGAGTTTGAGGGCTATGGCTACACCTTC | CASSPEFEGYGYTF | TRBV9 | - | - | TRBJ1-2
TGTGCCAGCAGCTCGACAGGTTCTATTGGCACAGATACGCAGTATTTT | CASSSTGSIGTDTQYF | TRBV7-2 | - | - | TRBJ2-3
TGTGCTAGCAGCACTCGAGCGGGGGAGCAAGAGACCCAGTACTTC | CASSTRAGEQETQYF | TRBV7-7 | TRBD2 | - | TRBJ2-5
TGTGCCATCAGTCTTGACAGGGACGGAGACTATGGCTACACCTTC | CAISLDRDGDYGYTF | TRBV10-3 | TRBD1 | once | TRBJ1-2
TGTGCCAGCTCACCCCAAGGCGGGGATACGCAGTATTTT | CASSPQGGDTQYF | TRBV18 | - | - | TRBJ2-3
TGTGCCACCCTTGGCGGGAGGCTCACCGGGGAGCTGTTTTTT | CATLGGRLTGELFF | TRBV6-6 | TRBD2 | - | TRBJ2-2
TGTGCCAGCAGCTTAGGGGCGGGGACTAGCACAGATACGCAGTATTTT | CASSLGAGTSTDTQYF | TRBV7-6 | - | - | TRBJ2-3
TGTGCCAGCGTGCGGGGGCGATTCACGCAGTATTTT | CASVRGRFTQYF | TRBV25-1 | - | - | TRBJ2-3
TGTGCCAGCAAAGTAACAGGGGCCAACTATGGCTACACCTTC | CASKVTGANYGYTF | TRBV6-6 | TRBD1 | - | TRBJ1-2
TGCGCCAGCAGCCCGCCTAGCGGGAGCACAGATACGCAGTATTTT | CASSPPSGSTDTQYF | TRBV5-1 | TRBD2 | - | TRBJ2-3
TGCGCCAGCAGTCATGGACCCAATCAGCCCCAGCATTTT | CASSHGPNQPQHF | TRBV5-1 | - | once | TRBJ1-5
TGCGCCAGCAGCCAAGAAGGGGGCGAAAGTGCCCAGCATTTT | CASSQEGGESAQHF | TRBV4-1 | TRBD1 | - | TRBJ1-5
TGTGCCAGCAGTGGGCTAGCGCAAGTAAATGAGCAGTTCTTC | CASSGLAQVNEQFF | TRBV2 | - | - | TRBJ2-1
TGTGCCACCCTGGGACAGGCCACTGAAGCTTTCTTT | CATLGQATEAFF | TRBV19 | TRBD1 | - | TRBJ1-1
TGTGCCAGCGACGACCGGGACAGACTTGTGGAGCAGTACTTC | CASDDRDRLVEQYF | TRBV2 | TRBD1 | - | TRBJ2-7
TGTGCCAGTAGTATCCTAGTGCGGGGGGGGCCAGATACGCAGTATTTT | CASSILVRGGPDTQYF | TRBV19 | TRBD2 | - | TRBJ2-3
TGCGCCAGCAGCTTGGGGGGGAAAGAGGCTAATGAAAAACTGTTTTTT | CASSLGGKEANEKLFF | TRBV5-1 | - | - | TRBJ1-4
TGCGCCAGCAGCCAAGAGCGGCCCGGGACAGGGGCTACCGGGGAGCTGTTTTTT | CASSQERPGTGATGELFF | TRBV4-3 | TRBD1 | - | TRBJ2-2
TGTGCCAGCAGCCCGCGGGGGGGATCTAACACTGAAGCTTTCTTT | CASSPRGGSNTEAFF | TRBV7-9 | - | - | TRBJ1-1